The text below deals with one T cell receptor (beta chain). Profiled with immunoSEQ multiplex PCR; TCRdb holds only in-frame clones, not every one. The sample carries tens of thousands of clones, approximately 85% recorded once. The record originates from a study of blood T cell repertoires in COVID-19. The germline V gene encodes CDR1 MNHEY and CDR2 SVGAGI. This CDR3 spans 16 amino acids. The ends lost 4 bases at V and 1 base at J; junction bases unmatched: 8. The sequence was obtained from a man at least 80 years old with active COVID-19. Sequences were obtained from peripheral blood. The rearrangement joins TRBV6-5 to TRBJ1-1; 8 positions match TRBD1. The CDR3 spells CASSSGRGRTNTEAFF. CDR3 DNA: TGTGCCAGCAGTTCGGGCAGGGGGCGGACGAACACTGAAGCTTTCTTT.